Shown below are 8 T cell receptor beta chains from a single sample sequenced in a study of cytomegalovirus exposure and HLA in healthy donors. The primer mix had 60 Vbeta and 13 Jbeta primers. The table came from immunoSEQ multiplex PCR; TCRdb's copy has only in-frame clones and leaves some out. Among 150,000 to 180,000 clones, over 60% were seen once, and the ten largest hold 3% to 4%. What was sequenced was PBMCs. Every receptor here comes from a middle-aged woman in good health and CMV-seronegative.

This clone showed up just once. The chain couples TRBV30 to TRBJ1-2, with 9 bases fitting TRBD1. Trimming at V came to 3 bases and at J to 8 bases, leaving 7 bases not matched to a gene. The germline V gene encodes CDR1 GTSNPN and CDR2 SVGIG (reference sequence). The CDR3 is 13 amino acids. Here the CDR3 reads CAWRRTGEEGYTF. Here the CDR3 DNA reads TGTGCCTGGAGACGGACAGGGGAAGAAGGCTACACCTTC.

The gene calls are TRBV28 and TRBJ1-5, with TRBD1 matching 7 bases. This CDR3 has 17 amino acids. The V gene end was trimmed by 3 bases and the J gene end by 1 base; junction bases not matched to a gene: 9. Germline values: CDR1 MDHEN, CDR2 SYDVKM. CDR3 amino acids: CASSLRQGRQSNQPQHF. As DNA, the CDR3 is TGTGCCAGCAGTTTGAGACAGGGTCGGCAAAGCAATCAGCCCCAGCATTTT.

The chain employs TRBV25-1 and TRBJ1-6; D unclear. With 5 bases removed from V and 7 bases from J, the gap between germline ends came to 18 bases. The CDR3 runs to 16 residues. Germline loops: CDR1 MGHDK, CDR2 SYGVNS. The CDR3 nucleotides read TGTGCCAGCAGTCCACCCTCCCATATGCGGAATTCACCCCTCCACTTT. Protein: CASSPPSHMRNSPLHF.

This clone was counted only a few times. V gene TRBV19 combines with J gene TRBJ1-2; 12 bases line up with TRBD1. This CDR3 is built from 16 residues. CDR1 LNHDA and CDR2 SQIVND come from the germline V gene (reference sequence). V was pared by 6 bases and J by 4 bases, with 9 bases of the junction left unmatched. CDR3 sequence: CASRPLGTGGFYGYTF. The CDR3 coding sequence is TGTGCCAGTAGGCCCCTGGGGACAGGGGGCTTCTATGGCTACACCTTC.

The chain uses TRBV5-1 and TRBJ1-1; TRBD1 matches 9 bases. From germline, CDR1 is SGHRS and CDR2 YFSETQ. The V segment lost 4 bases and the J segment 1 base; nucleotides outside the gene matches: 8. CDR3 length equals 16 residues. CDR3 nucleotide sequence: TGCGCCAGCAGCCCGGGACAGGGATTGGAGAACACTGAAGCTTTCTTT. Translating it yields CASSPGQGLENTEAFF.

The rearrangement uses TRBV29-1 and TRBJ2-5; tentatively, D is TRBD2 (5 bases). V was pared by 4 bases and J by 9 bases, with 9 bases between. This CDR3 has 10 residues. Germline V gene sequence: CDR1 SQVTM, CDR2 ANQGSEA. The CDR3 is CSVAAEAQYF. CDR3 sequence (DNA): TGCAGCGTTGCGGCGGAGGCCCAGTACTTC.

A remark on this clone: The sample holds other DNA sequences that translate to the same CDR3. V usage is TRBV5-1 and J usage is TRBJ2-3, with D possibly being TRBD1 (6 bases). The CDR3 is 14 residues long. V was pared by 2 bases and J by 0 bases, with 7 bases between. CDR1 and CDR2 (germline): SGHRS, YFSETQ. The CDR3 here is CASSLGQSTDTQYF. CDR3 coding DNA: TGCGCCAGCAGCTTAGGACAGAGCACAGATACGCAGTATTTT.

This clone was seen a few times. This chain connects TRBV5-4 to TRBJ2-3; 11 bases line up with TRBD2. Looked up from germline, CDR1 is SGHNT and CDR2 is YYREEE (reference sequence). Trimming cost V 10 bases and J 6 bases; bases outside gene matches: 4. The CDR3 covers 12 residues. The DNA for the CDR3 is TGTGCCGGGGCTAGCGGGGGGGATACGCAGTATTTT. Amino acids: CAGASGGDTQYF.